Each of the 9 T cell receptor beta chains below was sequenced from the same sample in a study of blood T cell repertoires in COVID-19. This table comes from immunoSEQ multiplex PCR, and its TCRdb copy is limited to in-frame clones, with some not included. Here the sample spans some 160,000 clones, around 79% being singletons. The sample consisted of peripheral blood. Receptors were obtained from a middle-aged man with active or convalescent COVID-19.

This chain joins TRBV28 and TRBJ1-5, with 8 positions matching TRBD1. This CDR3 contains 17 residues. From germline, CDR1 is MDHEN and CDR2 SYDVKM. J was trimmed by 7 bases and V by 2 bases; bases with no gene match: 13. The CDR3 coding sequence is TGTGCCAGCAGTTTAAGGGCAGGGGGCGCGGGGAGGCAGCCCCAGCATTTT. The encoded protein is CASSLRAGGAGRQPQHF. Variable domain in full (rest from reference TRBV28 and TRBJ1-5): DVKVTQSSRYLVKRTGEKVFLECVQDMDHENMFWYRQDPGLGLRLIYFSYDVKMKEKGDIPEGYSVSREKKERFSLILESASTNQTSMYLCASSLRAGGAGRQPQHFGDGTRLSIL.

This clone was seen a few times. V gene TRBV19 combines with J gene TRBJ1-2; 10 bases line up with TRBD1. The length of the CDR3 is 15 residues. Germline values: CDR1 LNHDA, CDR2 SQIVND (reference sequence). V was clipped by 6 bases and J by 7 bases; unmatched bases: 11. The CDR3 coding sequence is TGTGCCAGTAGCCCTGAGACAGGGGGCGCCGCTGGCTACACCTTC. Translation: CASSPETGGAAGYTF.

Details on this clone: The sample holds other DNA sequences that translate to the same CDR3. This chain uses TRBV6-5 with TRBJ2-1; D possibly corresponds to TRBD2 (5 bases). The CDR3 loop spans 15 amino acids. V lost 4 bases and J lost 5, with 15 bases in between. Germline CDR1 MNHEY, CDR2 SVGAGI. The chain's CDR3 is CASSSPLGGHNEQFF. CDR3 DNA sequence: TGTGCCAGCAGTTCCCCACTAGGAGGCCACAATGAGCAGTTCTTC.

This clone was observed a handful of times. This chain joins TRBV2 and TRBJ1-6; D is undetermined. CDR1 is SNHLY and CDR2 is FYNNEI in the germline V gene. The CDR3 extends over 15 amino acids. V lost 6 bases to trimming and J lost 7 bases, with 16 bases between them. Here the CDR3 reads CASRQQRGLNSPLHF. CDR3 sequence (DNA): TGTGCCAGCAGACAACAACGAGGGCTAAATTCACCCCTCCACTTT.

V usage is TRBV28 and J usage is TRBJ1-2; 9 nucleotides align to TRBD1. The V gene end was trimmed by 5 bases and the J gene end by 5 bases; junction bases not matched to a gene: 12. Germline V gives CDR1 MDHEN, CDR2 SYDVKM. The CDR3 has 16 residues. Here the CDR3 DNA reads TGTGCCAGCAGTGCCCCAAACAGGGGGCTCGGTTATGGCTACACCTTC. Its protein product is CASSAPNRGLGYGYTF.

CDR3 amino acids: CASSVGTASYEQYF. In DNA, the CDR3 is TGTGCCAGCAGCGTAGGGACAGCGTCCTACGAGCAGTACTTC. The genes are TRBV9 and TRBJ2-7, with D perhaps matching TRBD1 (6 bases). The CDR3 is 14 residues long. CDR1 is SGDLS, CDR2 YYNGEE, per germline. Trimming left V 0 bases short and J 1 base short, with 8 bases between. Using reference TRBV9 and TRBJ2-7 for the parts outside the CDR3, the full variable domain is DSGVTQTPKHLITATGQRVTLRCSPRSGDLSVYWYQQSLDQGLQFLIQYYNGEERAKGNILERFSAQQFPDLHSELNLSSLELGDSALYFCASSVGTASYEQYFGPGTRLTVT.

The chain combines TRBV21-1 with TRBJ2-7; TRBD1 is the table's D call and was not checked against the DNA. TRBV21-1 is labeled a pseudogene. The CDR3 is made up of 15 amino acids. The CDR3 protein is CASSNGTGFSDEQYF. The CDR3 nucleotides read TGTGCCAGCAGCAATGGGACAGGGTTTTCCGACGAGCAGTACTTC.

The gene calls are TRBV27 and TRBJ2-3, with TRBD2 identical over 7 bases. CDR3 length: 16 amino acids. Trimming cost V 5 bases and J 2 bases; bases outside gene matches: 10. Germline values: CDR1 MNHEY, CDR2 SMNVEV (reference sequence). The DNA for the CDR3 is TGTGCCAGCAGTCTCTCAGCGGGACCGTACACAGATACGCAGTATTTT. Translation: CASSLSAGPYTDTQYF.

Here the CDR3 reads CASSVTSATYEQYF. The CDR3 DNA reads TGTGCCAGCAGCGTTACTAGCGCCACCTACGAGCAGTACTTC. The V gene is TRBV9, the J gene TRBJ2-7; 7 bases are shared with TRBD2. After removal of 2 bases from V and 2 bases from J, the junction contained 4 bases not matched to a gene. The germline V gene has CDR1 SGDLS and CDR2 YYNGEE. CDR3 length: 14 amino acids. The whole variable domain, filled in from reference TRBV9 and TRBJ2-7, reads DSGVTQTPKHLITATGQRVTLRCSPRSGDLSVYWYQQSLDQGLQFLIQYYNGEERAKGNILERFSAQQFPDLHSELNLSSLELGDSALYFCASSVTSATYEQYFGPGTRLTVT.